The rows below give T cell receptor beta chains drawn from one sample of a study of T cell responses to AZD1222 COVID-19 vaccine. Method: immunoSEQ multiplex PCR; TCRdb's copy keeps in-frame clones and lacks some. Here the sample spans some 120,000 clones, almost 95% being singletons. Source: peripheral blood, taken 28 days after the second AZD1222 dose. Receptors originate from an adult who received the AZD1222 COVID-19 vaccine. Both conserved end residues are part of each CDR3. D genes are given only for firm matches. Clone size is shown for a subset of rows, as once, few, many or a class of expanded clone.

clone_size d_call j_call v_call cdr3_aa cdr3_nt
NA TRBD2 TRBJ2-1 TRBV19 CASSIDQEREGRFF TGTGCCAGTAGTATAGATCAGGAGCGGGAGGGGCGATTCTTC
NA NA TRBJ2-7 TRBV3-1/TRBV3-2 CASSHSSGYEQYF TGTGCCAGCAGCCATTCATCGGGCTACGAGCAGTACTTC
NA NA TRBJ1-1 TRBV10-2 CASSLDGNTEAFF TGCGCCAGCAGTTTGGACGGGAACACTGAAGCTTTCTTT
once TRBD2 TRBJ2-7 TRBV4-2 CASSQDVGTSGRLGVEQYF TGTGCCAGCAGCCAAGACGTAGGGACTAGCGGGAGGCTGGGAGTCGAGCAGTACTTC
NA NA TRBJ2-2 TRBV28 CASSLGGRLKGELFF TGTGCCAGCAGTTTAGGTGGGCGGTTAAAAGGGGAGCTGTTTTTT
NA NA TRBJ1-3 TRBV20-1 CSASPGASGNTIYF TGCAGTGCTAGTCCGGGGGCCTCTGGAAACACCATATATTTT
once TRBD1 TRBJ2-7 TRBV30 CAWGTDPYEQYF TGTGCCTGGGGGACAGATCCCTACGAGCAGTACTTC
NA NA TRBJ1-2 TRBV7-3 CASSFRADYGYTF TGTGCCAGCAGCTTCCGGGCAGACTATGGCTACACCTTC
NA NA TRBJ1-5 TRBV5-8 CASVPGRVYSNQPQHF TGTGCCAGCGTCCCTGGCAGAGTCTATAGCAATCAGCCCCAGCATTTT
NA NA TRBJ1-1 TRBV2 CASSSLEVTEAFF TGTGCCAGCAGTTCCCTTGAGGTCACTGAAGCTTTCTTT
few NA TRBJ1-1 TRBV18 CASSTGGNTEAFF TGTGCCAGCTCAACGGGGGGGAACACTGAAGCTTTCTTT
NA NA TRBJ2-7 TRBV3-1/TRBV3-2 CASSQGLGVGANEQYF TGTGCCAGCAGCCAAGGTTTGGGAGTTGGGGCTAACGAGCAGTACTTC
NA NA TRBJ1-3 TRBV28 CASSPWGGYTIYF TGTGCCAGCAGTCCCTGGGGCGGATACACCATATATTTT
NA NA TRBJ2-7 TRBV2 CASSENADLLAYEQYF TGTGCCAGCAGTGAAAACGCGGACCTCCTAGCCTACGAGCAGTACTTC
NA NA TRBJ2-3 TRBV7-2 CASSPAGRNADTQYF TGTGCCAGCAGCCCAGCAGGGCGGAATGCAGATACGCAGTATTTT
once NA TRBJ2-4 TRBV29-1 CSVGVGENIQYF TGCAGCGTCGGGGTAGGGGAAAACATTCAGTACTTC
NA TRBD1 TRBJ1-1 TRBV11-1 CASSWGQEDLEAFF TGTGCCAGCAGCTGGGGACAGGAGGACCTAGAAGCTTTCTTT
NA TRBD1 TRBJ1-6 TRBV5-3 CARSLRGRRVGSPLHF TGTGCCAGAAGCTTGAGGGGGCGCCGAGTAGGTTCACCCCTCCACTTT